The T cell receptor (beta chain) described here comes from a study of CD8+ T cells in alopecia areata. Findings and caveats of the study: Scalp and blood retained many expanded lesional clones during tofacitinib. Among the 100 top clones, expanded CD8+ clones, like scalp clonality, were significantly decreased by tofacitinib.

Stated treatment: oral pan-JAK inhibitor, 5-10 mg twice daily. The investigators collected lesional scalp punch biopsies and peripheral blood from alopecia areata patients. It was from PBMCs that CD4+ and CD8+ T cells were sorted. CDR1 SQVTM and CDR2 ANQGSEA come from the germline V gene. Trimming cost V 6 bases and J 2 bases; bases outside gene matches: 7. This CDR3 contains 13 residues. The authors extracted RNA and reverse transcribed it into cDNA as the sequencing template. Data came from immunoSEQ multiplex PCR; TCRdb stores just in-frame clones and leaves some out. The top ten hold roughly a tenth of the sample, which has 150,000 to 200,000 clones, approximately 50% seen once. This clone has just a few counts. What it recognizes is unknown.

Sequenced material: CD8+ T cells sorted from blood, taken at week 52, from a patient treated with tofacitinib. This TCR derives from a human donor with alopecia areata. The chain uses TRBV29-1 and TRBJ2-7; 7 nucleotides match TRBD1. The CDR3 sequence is CSVAGTATYEQYF. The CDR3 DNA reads TGCAGCGTCGCCGGGACAGCAACCTACGAGCAGTACTTC.